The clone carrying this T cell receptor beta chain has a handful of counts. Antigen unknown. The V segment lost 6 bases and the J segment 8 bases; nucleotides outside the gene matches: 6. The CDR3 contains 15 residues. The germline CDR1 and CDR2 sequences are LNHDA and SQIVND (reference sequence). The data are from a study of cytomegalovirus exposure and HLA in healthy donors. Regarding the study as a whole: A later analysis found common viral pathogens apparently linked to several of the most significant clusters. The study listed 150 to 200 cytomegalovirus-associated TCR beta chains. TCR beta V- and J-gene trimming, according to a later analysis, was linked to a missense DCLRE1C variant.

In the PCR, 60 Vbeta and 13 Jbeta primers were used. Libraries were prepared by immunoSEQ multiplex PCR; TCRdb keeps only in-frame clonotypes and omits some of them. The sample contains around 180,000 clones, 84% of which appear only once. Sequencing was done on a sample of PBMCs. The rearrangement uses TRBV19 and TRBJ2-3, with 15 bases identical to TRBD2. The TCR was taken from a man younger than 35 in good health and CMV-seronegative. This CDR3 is CASSGLAGGSGTQYF. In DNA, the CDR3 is TGTGCCAGTAGCGGACTAGCGGGAGGGTCTGGTACGCAGTATTTT.